The TCR beta chain described here comes from a study of blood T cell repertoires in COVID-19. On the study more broadly: The origin of the acute and convalescent COVID-19 samples was the United States, Italy and Spain.

Cohorts were based on clinical histories the participants reported. In the study's own analysis: Reference gene primer amplification in the assay estimated nucleated cell counts. TCRdb keeps only in-frame clones here, not all; method: immunoSEQ multiplex PCR. The V and J calls and the clone size are those of that table, but D and trimming were determined from the DNA. The sample carries approximately 53,000 clones, around 80% recorded once. The CDR3 covers 16 residues. The germline V gene encodes CDR1 SGHVS and CDR2 FQNEAQ. The J segment lost 6 bases and the V segment lost 5 bases, leaving 8 bases of the junction unmatched.

The receptor was isolated from a woman aged 50 to 65 with acute COVID-19. The chain has TRBV7-8 and TRBJ1-6, with TRBD1 identical over 9 bases. Sequencing input: PBMCs or T cells enriched from blood (not recorded which). As DNA, the CDR3 is TGTGCCAGCAGCACCAGGACAGGGGCTTTTAATTCACCCCTCCACTTT. Translating it yields CASSTRTGAFNSPLHF.